The rows below give T cell receptor beta chains drawn from one sample of a study of T-cell memory formation after mild COVID-19. Each CDR3 protein gets one entry after TCRdb re-called the 5' RACE reads with MiXCR. The sample carries about half a million distinct CDR3 sequences, roughly 18% recorded once. Sequenced: PBMCs or a T cell subset sorted from them (not recorded which). These receptors all come from an adult woman who had mild COVID-19 (a few samples of this study predate the infection). Cell type and time point are not known. The CDR3 runs from the conserved cysteine through the conserved F or W. Each record gives: V gene, D gene, clone size, J gene, CDR3 DNA, CDR3 protein. A D gene is named only where the DNA matches it firmly. Expanded clones get a size class; other rows say once, few or many, or leave the size out.

V gene: TRBV3-1
D gene: NA
clone size: NA
J gene: TRBJ2-1
CDR3 DNA: TGTGCCAGCAGCCCCCTCCGGGGCGGTGAGCAGTTCTTC
CDR3 protein: CASSPLRGGEQFF

V gene: TRBV20-1
D gene: TRBD1
clone size: NA
J gene: TRBJ2-7
CDR3 DNA: TGCAGTGCTAGCCAGGACAGGGGCACCTACGAGCAGTACTTC
CDR3 protein: CSASQDRGTYEQYF

V gene: TRBV9
D gene: TRBD1
clone size: NA
J gene: TRBJ1-1
CDR3 DNA: TGTGCCAGCAGCGTCACAGGGGGAATGAACACTGAAGCTTTCTTT
CDR3 protein: CASSVTGGMNTEAFF

V gene: TRBV30
D gene: NA
clone size: NA
J gene: TRBJ1-2
CDR3 DNA: TGTGCCTGGAGTAGAGACACGGGCTATGGCTACACCTTC
CDR3 protein: CAWSRDTGYGYTF

V gene: TRBV5-1
D gene: NA
clone size: few
J gene: TRBJ2-3
CDR3 DNA: TGCGCCAGCAGCCAAGGGCCCCCCACAGATACGCAGTATTTT
CDR3 protein: CASSQGPPTDTQYF

V gene: TRBV15
D gene: TRBD2
clone size: NA
J gene: TRBJ2-3
CDR3 DNA: TGTGCCACCAGCGCCGGGACTAGTAGTTTTGATACGCAGTATTTT
CDR3 protein: CATSAGTSSFDTQYF

V gene: TRBV6-2/TRBV6-3
D gene: NA
clone size: NA
J gene: TRBJ2-3
CDR3 DNA: TGTGCCAGCAGCCAGGCCCGCAAGAATTTGGGCGCAGATACGCAGTATTTT
CDR3 protein: CASSQARKNLGADTQYF

V gene: TRBV6-6
D gene: NA
clone size: many
J gene: TRBJ2-1
CDR3 DNA: TGTGCCAGCAGTTACGGGCAGGGGCGGGTCAATGAGCAGTTCTTC
CDR3 protein: CASSYGQGRVNEQFF

V gene: TRBV7-8
D gene: NA
clone size: NA
J gene: TRBJ2-1
CDR3 DNA: TGTGCCAGCAGCTTAGCAGTCAGGGTAGTCGTCGATGAGCAGTTCTTC
CDR3 protein: CASSLAVRVVVDEQFF

V gene: TRBV7-9
D gene: TRBD2
clone size: many
J gene: TRBJ2-3
CDR3 DNA: TGTGCCAGCAGCTTCCCGACTAGCGGATTCGATACGCAGTATTTT
CDR3 protein: CASSFPTSGFDTQYF

V gene: TRBV25-1
D gene: NA
clone size: NA
J gene: TRBJ2-1
CDR3 DNA: TGTGCCAGCAGTGAATCGGCAGAGCACTTATACAATGAGCAGTTCTTC
CDR3 protein: CASSESAEHLYNEQFF

V gene: TRBV29-1
D gene: TRBD2
clone size: NA
J gene: TRBJ2-1
CDR3 DNA: TGCAGCGCCCTAAGCGGGAGGTCTAACAATGAGCAGTTCTTC
CDR3 protein: CSALSGRSNNEQFF

V gene: TRBV6-6
D gene: NA
clone size: few
J gene: TRBJ2-5
CDR3 DNA: TGTGCCAGCAGTCCTCTAGATTACCAAGAGACCCAGTACTTC
CDR3 protein: CASSPLDYQETQYF

V gene: TRBV3-1
D gene: NA
clone size: NA
J gene: TRBJ2-7
CDR3 DNA: TGTGCCAGCAGCCAAGACGGGAGACTATCTATTTCCAGCGAGCAGTACTTC
CDR3 protein: CASSQDGRLSISSEQYF

V gene: TRBV6-5
D gene: NA
clone size: few
J gene: TRBJ1-6
CDR3 DNA: TGTGCCAGCAGTTATGCCGTCCAGGGAAACGCTTCACCCCTCCACTTT
CDR3 protein: CASSYAVQGNASPLHF

V gene: TRBV7-2
D gene: NA
clone size: NA
J gene: TRBJ1-6
CDR3 DNA: TGTGCCAGCAGCTTAGGACGGGTACAGGGACACTCACCCCTCCACTTT
CDR3 protein: CASSLGRVQGHSPLHF

V gene: TRBV15
D gene: TRBD2
clone size: NA
J gene: TRBJ2-1
CDR3 DNA: TGTGCCACCAGCAGAGATCTAGCGGTCTCCAATGAGCAGTTCTTC
CDR3 protein: CATSRDLAVSNEQFF

V gene: TRBV18
D gene: NA
clone size: NA
J gene: TRBJ2-1
CDR3 DNA: TGTGCCAGCTCTCGGGGCGGATCTGGAGGCAATGAGCAGTTCTTC
CDR3 protein: CASSRGGSGGNEQFF

V gene: TRBV11-2
D gene: NA
clone size: few
J gene: TRBJ2-3
CDR3 DNA: TGTGCCAGCAACACGGGGGCAGATACGCAGTATTTT
CDR3 protein: CASNTGADTQYF

V gene: TRBV5-1
D gene: TRBD1
clone size: once
J gene: TRBJ1-2
CDR3 DNA: TGCGCCAGCAGCTTGGTCCCCGGAGGGGGCGCCGACTATGGCTACACCTTC
CDR3 protein: CASSLVPGGGADYGYTF